These T cell receptor beta chains were read from a single sample in a study of CD8+CD57+ T cells in acquired aplastic anemia. Each CDR3 protein is one row after TCRdb ran MiXCR on the reads. Of about 200,000 distinct CDR3 sequences in the sample, around 32% are singletons; the top ten hold around 1.1%. Material: sorted CD4+, CD8+, or CD8+CD57+ T cells (not recorded which) from PBMCs. These receptors were obtained from a human donor in good health, serving as a control. The CDR3 runs from the conserved cysteine through the conserved F or W. The D gene is left open where the match is weak. The size field is filled for only some rows; it gives once, few, many or a size class.

j_call	clone_size	d_call	v_call	cdr3_nt	cdr3_aa
TRBJ2-7	-	-	TRBV10-3	TGTGCCATCAGTGAGAGGGGCTACGAGCAGTACTTC	CAISERGYEQYF
TRBJ1-4	few	TRBD1	TRBV5-1	TGCGCCAGCAGCCCATACCAGGGGGCTGAAAAACTGTTTTTT	CASSPYQGAEKLFF
TRBJ2-3	few	-	TRBV4-1	TGCGCCAGCAGTCGTGACAGGCCTAACTCCGTCGGGGATACGCAGTATTTT	CASSRDRPNSVGDTQYF
TRBJ1-2	many	-	TRBV6-4	TGTGCCAGCAGGCAAGGCCCTAACTATGGCTACACCTTC	CASRQGPNYGYTF
TRBJ2-1	many	TRBD1	TRBV7-9	TGTGCCTCCGGACAGGGCGTCTACAATGAGCAGTTCTTC	CASGQGVYNEQFF
TRBJ1-1	many	-	TRBV20-1	TGCAGTGCTATCATAGACGGGAACACTGAAGCTTTCTTT	CSAIIDGNTEAFF
TRBJ1-1	-	-	TRBV15	TGTGCCACCAGCAGTACGGGGGATGTGTTT	CATSSTGDVF
TRBJ2-3	many	TRBD2	TRBV20-1	TGCAGTGCTAGCAAACAGAGCGGGGGGGCAGATACGCAGTATTTT	CSASKQSGGADTQYF
TRBJ1-1	many	-	TRBV7-9	TGTGCCAGCATCCGGGGCGGGCTTAACACTGAAGCTTTCTTT	CASIRGGLNTEAFF
TRBJ1-3	many	-	TRBV12-3/TRBV12-4	TGTGCCAGCAGTTTCACAGGATCTGGAAACACCATATATTTT	CASSFTGSGNTIYF
TRBJ1-5	many	-	TRBV19	TGTGCCAGTAGCGCAGGGATGGGGGAGGCCCAGCATTTT	CASSAGMGEAQHF
TRBJ1-1	many	TRBD1	TRBV10-1	TGCGCCAGCAGTTATGGACAGGGTGGAACTGAAGCTTTCTTT	CASSYGQGGTEAFF
TRBJ1-5	-	-	TRBV24-1	TGTGCCACCAGTGATGTGGTGGGGCAAGAGACCCAGCATTTT	CATSDVVGQETQHF
TRBJ1-1	many	-	TRBV13	TGTGCCAGCAGCTTAAGGTGGCTGAACACTGAAGCTTTCTTT	CASSLRWLNTEAFF
TRBJ2-7	-	-	TRBV5-1	TGCGCCAGCAGCTTGGAAGGCAGCCCTTTCACCTACGAGCAGTACTTC	CASSLEGSPFTYEQYF
TRBJ1-2	many	-	TRBV4-1	TGCGCCAGCAGCCAGGGAGGCCGCTATGGCTACACCTTC	CASSQGGRYGYTF
TRBJ2-3	-	-	TRBV15	TGTGCCACCAGCAGAGGGACCGCCTCGCAGTATTTT	CATSRGTASQYF
TRBJ2-3	-	-	TRBV6-1	TGTGCCAGCAGCGGACCTACTAGTGTCAATGAGCAGTATTTT	CASSGPTSVNEQYF
TRBJ2-5	-	TRBD2	TRBV11-1	TGTGCCAGCCGAAAATGGCCCACGAGGGGCGGGGGGGCACGGCAAGAGACCCAGTACTTC	CASRKWPTRGGGARQETQYF
TRBJ2-5	many	-	TRBV20-1	TGCAGTGCTAGAGACAGCCAAGAGACCCAGTACTTC	CSARDSQETQYF
TRBJ1-1	many	TRBD1	TRBV7-9	TGTGCCAGCAGGGGGGACAGTAAGAACACTGAAGCTTTCTTT	CASRGDSKNTEAFF
TRBJ1-2	-	-	TRBV29-1	TGCAGCTTGGACAGTAACTATGGCTACACCTTC	CSLDSNYGYTF
TRBJ1-1	few	-	TRBV2	TGTGCCAGCAGTGGTCGACTGACTTTCTTT	CASSGRLTFF
TRBJ2-1	-	-	TRBV11-2	TGTGCCAGCAGCTTAGCGGTGGAGAACAATGAGCAGTTCTTC	CASSLAVENNEQFF
TRBJ2-1	many	-	TRBV7-9	TGTGCCAGCAGCCCCATCAGTCGCAATGAGCAGTTCTTC	CASSPISRNEQFF
TRBJ2-3	-	-	TRBV20-1	TGCAGTGCTAGACCATTCCGGGACACCCGCACAGATACGCAGTATTTT	CSARPFRDTRTDTQYF
TRBJ1-5	-	TRBD1	TRBV19	TGTGCCAGTAGTGTGGGACAGGGGAGCCAGCCCCAGCATTTT	CASSVGQGSQPQHF
TRBJ1-6	-	TRBD1	TRBV7-6	TGTGCCAGCAGCACAGGACAGGCCTGGAATTCACCCCTCCACTTT	CASSTGQAWNSPLHF
TRBJ2-6	few	-	TRBV6-1	TGTGCCAGCAGCAACAGGGTTTTAGGCTCTGGGGCCAACGTCCTGACTTTC	CASSNRVLGSGANVLTF
TRBJ2-5	few	TRBD2	TRBV5-1	TGCGCCAGCAGCCCCTCACTAGCGGGAGGTAGAGAGACCCAGTACTTC	CASSPSLAGGRETQYF
TRBJ2-1	many	-	TRBV19	TGTGCCAGTAGTAAAACCAATGAGCAGTTCTTC	CASSKTNEQFF
TRBJ2-7	-	TRBD2	TRBV7-3	TGTGCCAGCAGCGCTCCAACTAGCGGGAGTAACTACGGGCAGTACTTC	CASSAPTSGSNYGQYF
TRBJ2-7	-	-	TRBV9	TGTGCCAGCAGCGAACGGGGGTCTTCCTACGAGCAGTACTTC	CASSERGSSYEQYF
TRBJ2-7	-	-	TRBV20-1	TGCAGTGCCAAGAGCCCCACAGGGTGGTTTGGGCAGTACTTC	CSAKSPTGWFGQYF
TRBJ2-3	-	-	TRBV25-1	TGTGCCAGCAGGCTCGATACGCAGTATTTT	CASRLDTQYF
TRBJ2-7	many	-	TRBV5-1	TGCGCCAGCAGCTTACCCGGCGTCGGCTCCTACGAGCAGTACTTC	CASSLPGVGSYEQYF
TRBJ2-5	-	-	TRBV9	TGTGCCAGCAGCCCGAGGGGGAAAGAGACCCAGTACTTC	CASSPRGKETQYF
TRBJ1-1	few	TRBD1	TRBV6-5	TGTGCCAGCACCGGACAGGGCTGGGACAACACTGAAGCTTTCTTT	CASTGQGWDNTEAFF
TRBJ1-6	-	-	TRBV7-2	TGTGCCAGCGGTGGGACTGAGAATTCGCCCCTCCACTTT	CASGGTENSPLHF
TRBJ1-2	-	-	TRBV24-1	TGTGCCACCAGTGGATTTGCTAACTATGGCTACACCTTC	CATSGFANYGYTF
TRBJ2-7	-	TRBD2	TRBV10-1	TGCGCCAGTTCTAGCGGGAGGTCGTATACCGGGGAGCTGTACTTC	CASSSGRSYTGELYF
TRBJ2-1	few	TRBD2	TRBV2	TGTGCCAGCGGAAGGTCCCAACTAGCGGGGTACAATGAGCAGTTCTTC	CASGRSQLAGYNEQFF
TRBJ1-1	many	-	TRBV10-2	TGCGCCAGCAGTCCTATGGGGCTCGGGGACACTGAAGCTTTCTTT	CASSPMGLGDTEAFF
TRBJ1-1	-	-	TRBV24-1	TGCGCCACCAGTGACAGTTCATGGGGCGCCACTGAAGCTTTCTTT	CATSDSSWGATEAFF
TRBJ2-3	-	TRBD1	TRBV12-3/TRBV12-4	TGTGCCAGCAGAAAGAGGGACAGGGGGCGCCAGTTTACAGATACGCAGTATTTT	CASRKRDRGRQFTDTQYF
TRBJ1-2	many	-	TRBV12-3/TRBV12-4	TGTGCCAGCAGTTTAGCCCCGGCAGGGAAGGGCTACACCTTC	CASSLAPAGKGYTF
TRBJ2-1	-	-	TRBV2	TGTGCCAGCACGTGGGGGGGGGGGCCCCGGCACAATGAGCAGTTCTTC	CASTWGGGPRHNEQFF